Following are 31 T cell receptor beta chains from one sample sequenced in a study of shared clonotypes between healthy human individuals. Some clones are missing from TCRdb's copy, which holds only in-frame ones; the method was immunoSEQ multiplex PCR. Among 2 million to 2.5 million clones listed, under 95% were seen once. Sequencing used naive CD4+ T cells from PBMCs. Subset: CD45RA+ positively selected. Receptor source: a man younger than 30 in good health. Some clones in this sample may be carry-over from other donors' samples.

The chain combines TRBV7-2 with TRBJ2-7; no firm D call. Looked up from germline, CDR1 is SGHTA and CDR2 is FQGNSA. This CDR3 has 14 amino acids. The V and J ends lost 3 bases and 3 bases respectively, with 12 bases between them. The CDR3 reads CASSFDRYSYEQYF. CDR3 DNA: TGTGCCAGCAGCTTCGACCGGTATAGCTACGAGCAGTACTTC.

The chain employs TRBV6-1 and TRBJ1-3, with 9 nucleotides matching TRBD1. Germline trimming cut 2 bases from V and 4 bases from J; bases unmatched to any gene: 9. The CDR3 totals 17 residues. Germline CDR1 and CDR2: MNHNS and SASEGT. Here the CDR3 DNA reads TGTGCCAGCAGTGAATCAGAGGGACAGGGACCCGGAAACACCATATATTTT. Its translation: CASSESEGQGPGNTIYF.

The rearrangement links TRBV5-1 to TRBJ2-5; D gene ambiguous. The CDR3 has 14 residues. Between the trimmed V and J ends, which lost 1 base and 3 bases, there was a span of 10 bases. Germline loops: CDR1 SGHRS, CDR2 YFSETQ. DNA for the CDR3: TGCGCCAGCAGCTTGAGAACAGCCGAAGAGACCCAGTACTTC. The encoded protein is CASSLRTAEETQYF.

This chain connects TRBV28 to TRBJ2-3; no clear D. The CDR3 is 13 amino acids. Per germline, CDR1 MDHEN and CDR2 SYDVKM. The V end lost 7 bases, the J end lost 5 bases, and 13 bases lay between the germline ends. CDR3 nucleotides: TGTGCCAGCACCCTTGTAGGCCGAGATACGCAGTATTTT. Protein sequence: CASTLVGRDTQYF.

The genes are TRBV18 and TRBJ2-2; 7 bases are shared with TRBD2. Germline loops: CDR1 KGHSH, CDR2 LQKENI. This CDR3 has 17 amino acids. V was pared by 1 base and J by 0 bases, with 5 bases of the junction left unmatched. The CDR3 sequence is CASSPQRGGTNTGELFF. In DNA form, the CDR3 reads TGTGCCAGCTCACCACAAAGGGGAGGGACGAACACCGGGGAGCTGTTTTTT.

Notes on this clone: This specimen includes other DNA sequences encoding the same CDR3. The J gene is TRBJ2-1, the V gene TRBV5-1, with D perhaps matching TRBD2 (5 bases). Trimming took off 2 bases at V and 0 bases at J, with 9 bases between the two ends. The CDR3 is made up of 15 amino acids. CDR1 SGHRS and CDR2 YFSETQ come from the germline V gene. CDR3 nucleotides: TGCGCCAGCAGCTTCCGGGAAAGCTCCTACAATGAGCAGTTCTTC. Translating gives CASSFRESSYNEQFF. Complete variable domain (other parts from reference TRBV5-1 and TRBJ2-1): KAGVTQTPRYLIKTRGQQVTLSCSPISGHRSVSWYQQTPGQGLQFLFEYFSETQRNKGNFPGRFSGRQFSNSRSEMNVSTLELGDSALYLCASSFRESSYNEQFFGPGTRLTVL.

This chain connects TRBV19 to TRBJ1-1, with TRBD1 matching 9 bases. CDR1 LNHDA and CDR2 SQIVND come from the germline V gene (reference sequence). There are 14 residues in the CDR3. V gave up 7 bases and J gave up 8 bases; unmatched junction bases: 11. The CDR3 here is CASTRGTGKSEAFF. CDR3 DNA sequence: TGTGCCAGTACCAGGGGGACAGGGAAATCCGAAGCTTTCTTT.

The chain is built from TRBV6-5 and TRBJ1-2; a possible D gene is TRBD1 (5 bases). V was clipped by 6 bases and J by 4 bases, with 12 bases between them. CDR3 length: 13 amino acids. The germline V gene encodes CDR1 MNHEY and CDR2 SVGAGI. CDR3 region: CASSRDSSYGYTF. The CDR3 DNA sequence: TGTGCCAGCAGCCGTGACAGTTCCTATGGCTACACCTTC.

The chain uses TRBV27 and TRBJ2-7; 7 bases align to TRBD2. The CDR3 has 18 residues. The V and J ends lost 5 bases and 2 bases, in that order; junction bases with no gene match: 18. Germline CDR1 and CDR2: MNHEY and SMNVEV (reference sequence). The CDR3 sequence: CASSRSGLAEGPPYEQYF. The CDR3 nucleotides read TGTGCCAGCAGTCGTTCGGGGCTAGCGGAGGGGCCCCCCTACGAGCAGTACTTC.

The rearrangement joins TRBV5-1 to TRBJ1-3; D ambiguous. The V gene lost 3 bases and the J gene lost 4 bases, with 14 bases spanning the gap. Germline-derived CDR1 and CDR2 are SGHRS and YFSETQ. The CDR3 spans 15 residues. CDR3 protein: CASSSDGGPGNTIYF. DNA for the CDR3: TGCGCCAGCAGCTCGGACGGAGGACCGGGAAACACCATATATTTT.

The chain carries TRBV27 and TRBJ1-1; D is uncertain. The length of the CDR3 is 15 residues. Germline V lookup: CDR1 MNHEY, CDR2 SMNVEV (reference sequence). Trimming took off 0 bases at V and 3 bases at J, with 11 bases between the two ends. The CDR3 DNA reads as TGTGCCAGCAGTTTATCGTCAGACTTCTACACTGAAGCTTTCTTT. It yields the protein CASSLSSDFYTEAFF.

CDR3 coding DNA: TGTGCCAGCAGCTTATTCGCGGTAGGGAGTAGCACTGAAGCTTTCTTT. Its protein is CASSLFAVGSSTEAFF. The chain recombines TRBV7-3 with TRBJ1-1; D is unresolved. The length of the CDR3 is 16 residues. Germline V gives CDR1 SGHTA, CDR2 FQGTGA. Trimming pared 2 bases from V and 4 bases from J, leaving 17 bases between.

The rearrangement joins TRBV6-1 to TRBJ1-2; D is possibly TRBD1 (5 bases). There are 12 residues in the CDR3. Trimming took 7 bases from V and 7 from J, leaving 13 bases between them. Germline assignment: CDR1 MNHNS and CDR2 SASEGT. The chain's CDR3 is CASTPWGGGYTF. The CDR3, as DNA: TGTGCCAGCACCCCGTGGGGGGGTGGCTACACCTTC.

Concerning this clone: The same CDR3 arises from other DNA sequences in this sample as well. The gene calls are TRBV5-1 and TRBJ2-1; perhaps TRBD1 as D (6 bases). V was shortened by 0 bases and J by 7 bases, with 8 bases between the two germline ends. The CDR3 has 13 residues. Germline-derived CDR1 and CDR2 are SGHRS and YFSETQ. Written as DNA, the CDR3 is TGCGCCAGCAGCTTGGAACAGGGTAATGAGCAGTTCTTC. Translating gives CASSLEQGNEQFF.

The chain employs TRBV7-2 and TRBJ2-3; D possibly uses TRBD1 or TRBD2 (5 bases each). The CDR3 consists of 14 residues. The ends were cut back, 5 bases at V and 1 base at J, with 10 bases in the middle. Germline CDR1 and CDR2: SGHTA and FQGNSA. CDR3 in DNA: TGTGCCAGCAGCGCCATGGGGGGCACAGATACGCAGTATTTT. Translation: CASSAMGGTDTQYF.

This clone has just one count. CDR3 nucleotide sequence: TGTGCCAGCCAGGGGGTTGTCACTGAAGCTTTCTTT. Residues: CASQGVVTEAFF. The rearrangement uses TRBV28 and TRBJ1-1; 7 bases are a match to TRBD1. The CDR3 is 12 residues long. The ends lost 8 bases at V and 4 bases at J; junction bases unmatched: 4. Germline V CDR1 and CDR2: MDHEN, SYDVKM.

The chain combines TRBV29-1 with TRBJ2-5; D remains ambiguous. Deletions cut 1 base from V and 5 bases from J, with 14 bases between. The CDR3 has 14 amino acids. In germline, CDR1 is SQVTM, CDR2 ANQGSEA. CDR3 DNA sequence: TGCAGCGTTGAAGGTGTCATTATGGCGGAGACCCAGTACTTC. It yields the protein CSVEGVIMAETQYF.

The CDR3 sequence: CASKDGGRSYEQYF. The CDR3 DNA reads as TGTGCCAGCAAAGACGGCGGGAGATCCTACGAGCAGTACTTC. The rearrangement joins TRBV6-6 to TRBJ2-7, with 7 bases lining up with TRBD2. Unmatched junction bases numbered 7, after V lost 7 bases and J lost 1 base. The CDR3 sequence is 14 residues long. CDR1 MNHNY and CDR2 SVGAGI come from the germline V gene (reference sequence).

The rearrangement joins TRBV7-3 to TRBJ2-3; 11 nucleotides align to TRBD2. The germline V gene has CDR1 SGHTA and CDR2 FQGTGA. The CDR3 length is 16 residues. V lost 5 bases, J lost 0 bases, and 4 bases stayed unmatched. The DNA of the CDR3 is TGTGCCAGCAGCCCGGGACTAGCGGCAAGCACAGATACGCAGTATTTT. Translation: CASSPGLAASTDTQYF.

Notes on this clone: In the same sample, other DNA sequences code for this CDR3. The chain couples TRBV5-1 to TRBJ2-3; D not certain. This CDR3 is built from 13 residues. Trimming left V 0 bases short and J 6 bases short, with 8 bases between. Germline V gene sequence: CDR1 SGHRS, CDR2 YFSETQ. CDR3 coding DNA: TGCGCCAGCAGCTTGGTAGGGTCCGATACGCAGTATTTT. This sequence encodes CASSLVGSDTQYF.

CDR3: CASSPGTSRPGYRYNEQFF. CDR3 nucleotides: TGTGCCAGCAGTCCCGGGACTAGCCGTCCTGGGTATCGTTACAATGAGCAGTTCTTC. This chain links TRBV28 with TRBJ2-1, with 9 bases fitting TRBD2. CDR3 length: 19 amino acids. V shed 5 bases, J shed 4 bases, and the junction held 18 bases outside the gene matches. Germline CDR1 MDHEN, CDR2 SYDVKM.

A few counts support this clone. CDR3: CASSLSRAGASYEQYF. CDR3 bases: TGCGCCAGCAGCTTGAGTAGAGCGGGGGCCTCCTACGAGCAGTACTTC. The gene calls are TRBV5-1 and TRBJ2-7; 8 bases fit TRBD2. Trimming at V came to 1 base and at J to 0 bases, leaving 6 bases not matched to a gene. Germline V gene sequence: CDR1 SGHRS, CDR2 YFSETQ. This CDR3 is built from 16 residues.

This clone appeared a single time. CDR3 in DNA: TGTGCCAGCAGGATGACAGGGGGCGGGGAGACCCAGTACTTC. Its protein is CASRMTGGGETQYF. V is TRBV25-1 and J is TRBJ2-5; 10 bases align to TRBD1. The CDR3 has 14 residues. Trimming removed 6 bases from V and 5 bases from J; junction bases left unmatched: 6. CDR1 is MGHDK, CDR2 SYGVNS, per germline.

The chain has TRBV9 and TRBJ2-2; 9 bases are shared with TRBD1. Trimming took 5 bases from V and 0 from J; bases not matched to a gene: 8. The germline V gene encodes CDR1 SGDLS and CDR2 YYNGEE. The CDR3 loop spans 17 amino acids. The CDR3 loop reads CASSEQGQGTNTGELFF. The CDR3 DNA reads TGTGCCAGCAGTGAACAGGGACAGGGAACGAACACCGGGGAGCTGTTTTTT.

The V and J genes are TRBV28 and TRBJ1-1; 7 positions agree with TRBD1. Germline loops: CDR1 MDHEN, CDR2 SYDVKM. Trimming removed 7 bases from V and 1 base from J; junction bases left unmatched: 3. CDR3 length: 13 amino acids. CDR3 bases: TGTGCCAGCAAAACAGGGGAGAACACTGAAGCTTTCTTT. Its protein is CASKTGENTEAFF.

V is TRBV5-4 and J is TRBJ2-7, with D tentatively TRBD1 (5 bases). The germline V gene encodes CDR1 SGHNT and CDR2 YYREEE (reference sequence). V was pared by 2 bases and J by 4 bases, with 16 bases between. The CDR3 sequence is 15 residues long. CDR3 residues: CASSFLGVGPYEQYF. The CDR3 DNA follows: TGTGCCAGCAGCTTCCTAGGGGTAGGGCCGTACGAGCAGTACTTC.

This chain uses TRBV5-1 with TRBJ2-3; 10 bases are a match to TRBD2. This CDR3 has 13 amino acids. The germline CDR1 and CDR2 sequences are SGHRS and YFSETQ. With V trimmed by 6 bases and J by 4 bases, 2 bases remained unmatched. This chain's CDR3 is CASKSGRADTQYF. Here the CDR3 DNA reads TGCGCCAGCAAGAGCGGGAGGGCAGATACGCAGTATTTT.

With respect to this clone: Distinct nucleotide sequences in the sample also encode this CDR3. The chain is built from TRBV5-1 and TRBJ2-6, with D hard to call. Germline loops: CDR1 SGHRS, CDR2 YFSETQ. CDR3 length equals 15 residues. Trimming cost V 0 bases and J 4 bases, with 8 bases left between them. The DNA of the CDR3 is TGCGCCAGCAGCTTGGAAGGGCCGGGGGCCAACGTCCTGACTTTC. Amino acids: CASSLEGPGANVLTF. The full variable domain, in which reference TRBV5-1 and TRBJ2-6 provide the parts outside the CDR3, is KAGVTQTPRYLIKTRGQQVTLSCSPISGHRSVSWYQQTPGQGLQFLFEYFSETQRNKGNFPGRFSGRQFSNSRSEMNVSTLELGDSALYLCASSLEGPGANVLTFGAGSRLTVL.

This rearrangement joins TRBV9 to TRBJ1-1; unclear D gene. Trimming took off 3 bases at V and 4 bases at J, with 13 bases between the two ends. The CDR3 totals 14 residues. Per germline, CDR1 SGDLS and CDR2 YYNGEE. CDR3 protein: CASSAQTRFTEAFF. The CDR3 region has the DNA TGTGCCAGCAGCGCCCAGACACGCTTCACTGAAGCTTTCTTT.

The rearrangement uses TRBV7-9 and TRBJ2-2; no clear D gene. Germline CDR1 SEHNR, CDR2 FQNEAQ (reference sequence). The CDR3 totals 16 residues. V was clipped by 4 bases and J by 0 bases, with 12 bases between them. DNA of the CDR3: TGTGCCAGCAGCTCAGCGCGGCCGGCGAACACCGGGGAGCTGTTTTTT. It yields the protein CASSSARPANTGELFF.

In nucleotides, the CDR3 is TGTGCCAGCACCCCGCTGGGACGGGGGGTTACTGATACGCAGTATTTT. Translation gives CASTPLGRGVTDTQYF. V is TRBV7-9 and J is TRBJ2-3, with TRBD2 identical over 7 bases. Germline CDR1 is SEHNR and CDR2 is FQNEAQ (reference sequence). V lost 7 bases and J lost 6; bases outside the gene matches: 16. This CDR3 comprises 16 residues.